The 25 T cell receptor beta chains presented below share a single source sample, sequenced in a study of CD4+ T cells in melanoma (dated by TCRdb to the early 2020s). Libraries were built with the immunoSEQ multiplex PCR assay. The immuneACCESS repertoire file appears here via TCRdb, limited to in-frame rearrangements. These files lack a portion of the clones; in checked studies, under half of the deficit traces to unresolved V genes, and the cause of the others is not known. Here the sample has roughly 150,000 clones; around nine tenths occur a single time. The biggest ten clones account for 1.5% of the sample. These TCRs come from a human donor with melanoma.

The table lists this clone with a count of one. V usage is TRBV11-3 and J usage is TRBJ2-3, with 8 bases that match TRBD2. Looked up from germline, CDR1 is SGHNT and CDR2 is YENEEA. V gave up 4 bases and J gave up 1 base; unmatched junction bases: 10. This CDR3 is 17 amino acids long. The CDR3 here is CASSSGTRPARTDTQYF. As DNA, the CDR3 is TGTGCCAGCAGCTCCGGGACTAGACCTGCTCGCACAGATACGCAGTATTTT.

V is TRBV5-5 and J is TRBJ1-5, with D possibly TRBD1 on 6 matching bases. The CDR3 contains 17 residues. V was cut by 0 bases and J by 5 bases, with 18 bases left in between. Germline values: CDR1 SGHKS, CDR2 YYEKEE (reference sequence). CDR3 amino acids: CASSLVPGWKGDQPQHF. The CDR3 nucleotides are TGTGCCAGCAGCTTGGTTCCAGGGTGGAAGGGGGATCAGCCCCAGCATTTT.

The chain recombines TRBV30 with TRBJ1-2; 7 nucleotides agree with TRBD1. CDR1 GTSNPN and CDR2 SVGIG come from the germline V gene (reference sequence). The CDR3 is 16 amino acids. The V gene end was trimmed by 5 bases and the J gene end by 0 bases; junction bases not matched to a gene: 12. CDR3 sequence (DNA): TGTGCCTGGGGAGGGGGACAGCTCCTAGCTAACTATGGCTACACCTTC. Its translation: CAWGGGQLLANYGYTF.

The chain couples TRBV6-1 to TRBJ2-3; TRBD2 is a possible D gene (5 bases). Germline lookup yields CDR1 MNHNS and CDR2 SASEGT. V lost 6 bases and J 3 bases, leaving 16 bases between the germline ends. The CDR3 consists of 15 residues. The CDR3 protein is CASSGSRRRTDTQYF. The CDR3 bases are TGTGCCAGCAGCGGAAGCCGGAGGAGGACAGATACGCAGTATTTT.

This clone was detected only once. J is TRBJ2-2 and V is TRBV7-6, with a weak D call TRBD2 (7 bases). CDR3 length equals 16 residues. Germline CDR1 is SGHVS and CDR2 is FNYEAQ. The V and J ends lost 1 base and 6 bases respectively, with 15 bases between them. For the CDR3, the DNA is TGTGCCAGCAGCTTAGTTTCTCCGGGGGGCCCCGGGGAGCTGTTTTTT. Translation: CASSLVSPGGPGELFF.

The chain links TRBV5-1 to TRBJ2-1, with 13 bases that match TRBD2. V trimming: 1 base; J trimming: 2 bases; junction bases outside the gene matches: 0. Germline V gene lookup returns CDR1 SGHRS and CDR2 YFSETQ. The CDR3 is made up of 16 amino acids. The CDR3 bases are TGCGCCAGCAGCTTGACTAGCGGGGGGGCCTACAATGAGCAGTTCTTC. The encoded protein is CASSLTSGGAYNEQFF.

Notes on this clone: Germline is not matched at one junction end, which may reflect a read error. The V and J genes are TRBV2 and TRBJ2-7, with 7 bases matching TRBD1. The CDR3 has 13 residues. The germline V gene has CDR1 SNHLY and CDR2 FYNNEI. For the CDR3, the DNA is TGTGCCAGCAGTACCTCCGGGACAGCTTATTGGAACTTC. This codes for CASSTSGTAYWNF.

The rearrangement joins TRBV7-6 to TRBJ2-3; D is unclear. The CDR3 has 14 amino acids. The germline V gene has CDR1 SGHVS and CDR2 FNYEAQ. Trimming took off 1 base at V and 6 bases at J, with 11 bases between the two ends. The CDR3 loop reads CASSLDGWRDTQYF. CDR3 sequence (DNA): TGTGCCAGCAGCTTAGATGGGTGGCGGGATACGCAGTATTTT.

The V and J genes are TRBV5-1 and TRBJ2-1; 12 bases line up with TRBD2. With 3 bases clipped from V and 5 bases from J, the junction kept 6 bases outside the gene matches. There are 16 residues in the CDR3. The V gene's germline CDR1 is SGHRS and CDR2 YFSETQ. The CDR3 here is CASSSLAGGGDNEQFF. The CDR3 DNA is TGCGCCAGCAGCTCCCTAGCGGGGGGGGGAGACAATGAGCAGTTCTTC.

This sequence joins TRBV15 and TRBJ2-2; 7 bases are shared with TRBD1. The V and J ends lost 8 bases and 6 bases, in that order; junction bases with no gene match: 12. CDR1 LNHNV and CDR2 YYDKDF come from the germline V gene (reference sequence). CDR3 size: 15 residues. The chain's CDR3 is CATGQDVFSPGELFF. In DNA form, the CDR3 reads TGTGCCACCGGACAGGACGTTTTTAGCCCCGGGGAGCTGTTTTTT.

In its sample, this clone was seen a few times. The DNA for the CDR3 is TGTGCCAGCAGCCGCGAGGGGGACTCTGAAGCTTTCTTT. Its translation: CASSREGDSEAFF. The V gene is TRBV6-5, the J gene TRBJ1-1; perhaps TRBD1 as D (6 bases). The V end was cut by 6 bases, the J end by 6 bases, with 14 bases between. The CDR3 totals 13 residues. The V gene's germline CDR1 is MNHEY and CDR2 SVGAGI.

The V and J genes are TRBV11-2 and TRBJ1-2; D gene unclear. With 1 base removed from V and 4 bases from J, the gap between germline ends came to 7 bases. Germline V gene sequence: CDR1 SGHAT, CDR2 FQNNGV. The CDR3 spans 13 residues. CDR3 region: CASSLGSIYGYTF. The CDR3 nucleotides are TGTGCCAGCAGCTTAGGTTCGATCTATGGCTACACCTTC.

V gene TRBV19 combines with J gene TRBJ1-6; D might be TRBD1 (5 bases). This CDR3 has 14 amino acids. Trimming cost V 9 bases and J 9 bases, with 18 bases left between them. CDR1 is LNHDA, CDR2 SQIVND, per germline (reference sequence). The CDR3: CASRDGPGRSPLHF. In DNA form, the CDR3 reads TGTGCCAGCCGGGACGGCCCAGGACGTTCACCCCTCCACTTT.

The genes are TRBV30 and TRBJ1-4, with 7 bases that match TRBD1. This CDR3 region has 13 residues. Germline trimming cut 3 bases from V and 4 bases from J; bases unmatched to any gene: 2. Per the germline V gene, CDR1 is GTSNPN and CDR2 is SVGIG (reference sequence). The CDR3 protein is CAWSGQDNEKLFF. The CDR3 nucleotides are TGTGCCTGGAGCGGACAGGATAATGAAAAACTGTTTTTT.

V usage is TRBV2 and J usage is TRBJ2-1; tentative D call: TRBD1 (5 bases). V was clipped by 6 bases and J by 8 bases, with 14 bases between them. Per germline, CDR1 SNHLY and CDR2 FYNNEI. There are 13 residues in the CDR3. CDR3 in DNA: TGTGCCAGCAGAGGGGCCGTCGTCGATGAGCAGTTCTTC. The encoded protein is CASRGAVVDEQFF.

This rearrangement joins TRBV6-6 to TRBJ1-2; 7 bases are shared with TRBD1. The CDR3 has 15 residues. Germline V CDR1 and CDR2: MNHNY, SVGAGI (reference sequence). The trim removed 6 bases at V and 1 base at J, leaving 8 bases unmatched. This CDR3 reads CASSPGGSLNYGYTF. The CDR3 DNA sequence: TGTGCCAGCAGCCCAGGGGGATCCCTTAACTATGGCTACACCTTC.

This chain links TRBV5-6 with TRBJ2-3; 7 bases are a match to TRBD1. V shed 5 bases and J 2 bases; nucleotides not matched to a gene: 8. The CDR3 runs 15 residues. The germline V gene encodes CDR1 SGHDT and CDR2 YYEEEE. CDR3 loop: CASREPQGSTDTQYF. The CDR3 nucleotides read TGTGCCAGCAGAGAGCCACAGGGGTCCACAGATACGCAGTATTTT.

This clone is a singleton in its sample. V usage is TRBV7-9 and J usage is TRBJ1-1; perhaps TRBD1 as D (5 bases). Deletions cut 5 bases from V and 5 bases from J, with 12 bases between. Germline V gene sequence: CDR1 SEHNR, CDR2 FQNEAQ (reference sequence). The CDR3 covers 13 residues. The CDR3 DNA follows: TGTGCCAGCAGCCAGTGGGGGAAGACTGAAGCTTTCTTT. Its protein is CASSQWGKTEAFF.

This chain uses TRBV5-1 with TRBJ2-7; D may be TRBD1 (6 bases). Deletions cut 1 base from V and 2 bases from J, with 13 bases between. The length of the CDR3 is 15 residues. Germline-derived CDR1 and CDR2 are SGHRS and YFSETQ. CDR3 loop: CASSLPLAGAYEQYF. CDR3 DNA: TGCGCCAGCAGCTTGCCTCTTGCAGGGGCCTACGAGCAGTACTTC.

The rearrangement joins TRBV27 to TRBJ1-1, with D hard to call. Germline V lookup: CDR1 MNHEY, CDR2 SMNVEV (reference sequence). The ends were cut back, 5 bases at V and 1 base at J, with 20 bases in the middle. The length of the CDR3 is 17 residues. The CDR3 reads CASSPLRGTSRNTEAFF. The DNA for the CDR3 is TGTGCCAGCAGTCCCTTACGCGGAACAAGTCGGAACACTGAAGCTTTCTTT.

This chain joins TRBV9 and TRBJ2-7; possibly TRBD2 for D (5 bases). Trimming left V 0 bases short and J 4 bases short, with 11 bases between. The CDR3 loop spans 14 amino acids. Looked up from germline, CDR1 is SGDLS and CDR2 is YYNGEE. As DNA, the CDR3 is TGTGCCAGCAGCGTAGGCTTCGGGGTTTACGAGCAGTACTTC. Its translation is CASSVGFGVYEQYF. Variable domain in full (rest from reference TRBV9 and TRBJ2-7): DSGVTQTPKHLITATGQRVTLRCSPRSGDLSVYWYQQSLDQGLQFLIQYYNGEERAKGNILERFSAQQFPDLHSELNLSSLELGDSALYFCASSVGFGVYEQYFGPGTRLTVT.

With regard to this clone: One junction end does not reproduce the germline sequence, and a read error may be involved. The V and J genes are TRBV7-9 and TRBJ2-7, with TRBD2 as a possible D gene (5 bases). This CDR3 region has 12 residues. CDR1 SEHNR and CDR2 FQNEAQ come from the germline V gene (reference sequence). The CDR3 DNA sequence: TGTGCCAGCGGCAGAGCGGACTCCACCTTTTGCTTC. Translation gives CASGRADSTFCF.

This clone was counted once. The V gene is TRBV2, the J gene TRBJ2-3, with unresolved D. Germline assignment: CDR1 SNHLY and CDR2 FYNNEI. Trimming cost V 1 base and J 12 bases, with 11 bases left between them. This CDR3 region has 12 residues. This CDR3 reads CASSEGTGNQYF. The CDR3 DNA follows: TGTGCCAGCAGTGAAGGCACTGGTAATCAGTATTTT.

The chain couples TRBV5-1 to TRBJ1-2; D unresolved. The germline V gene encodes CDR1 SGHRS and CDR2 YFSETQ. The CDR3 is 15 residues long. The V gene lost 0 bases and the J gene lost 6 bases, with 15 bases spanning the gap. CDR3 nucleotide sequence: TGCGCCAGCAGCTTGGTTGTGACCGACTCTAATGGCTACACCTTC. It codes for CASSLVVTDSNGYTF. The complete variable domain, with remaining parts taken from reference TRBV5-1 and TRBJ1-2, reads KAGVTQTPRYLIKTRGQQVTLSCSPISGHRSVSWYQQTPGQGLQFLFEYFSETQRNKGNFPGRFSGRQFSNSRSEMNVSTLELGDSALYLCASSLVVTDSNGYTFGSGTRLTVV.

This chain uses TRBV27 with TRBJ1-4; D unresolved. CDR1 is MNHEY and CDR2 is SMNVEV in the germline V gene (reference sequence). CDR3 length: 14 amino acids. Between the trimmed V and J ends, which lost 6 bases and 3 bases, there was a span of 11 bases. The chain's CDR3 is CASRRVGANEKLFF. The CDR3, as DNA: TGTGCCAGCAGACGAGTCGGGGCTAATGAAAAACTGTTTTTT.